These 24 T cell receptor beta chains originate from one sample sequenced in a study of blood T cell repertoires in COVID-19. The protocol was immunoSEQ multiplex PCR, while the TCRdb copy is restricted to in-frame clones and leaves out a portion. This table holds about 260,000 clones, around nine tenths found once. The material sequenced was peripheral blood. The receptors stem from a woman aged 70-85 years with COVID-19, enrolled during active disease.

The chain couples TRBV3-1 (or the pseudogene TRBV3-2) to TRBJ2-7; 8 bases are shared with TRBD1. The CDR3 loop spans 13 amino acids. CDR1 and CDR2 (germline): LGHDT, YNNKEL (reference sequence). V was pared by 7 bases and J by 4 bases, with 6 bases of the junction left unmatched. The CDR3, as DNA: TGTGCCAGCATGGTCAGGGGGCGGTACGAGCAGTACTTC. Its translation is CASMVRGRYEQYF.

The CDR3, as DNA: TGCGCCAGCAGCCAAGACCACTCAGATACGCAGTATTTT. This codes for CASSQDHSDTQYF. The chain has TRBV4-3 and TRBJ2-3; no firm D call. The CDR3 is 13 amino acids. Trimming left V 0 bases short and J 4 bases short, with 5 bases between. CDR1 LGHNA and CDR2 YSLEER come from the germline V gene.

The chain couples TRBV5-4 to TRBJ2-7; 10 nucleotides agree with TRBD2. This CDR3 has 17 amino acids. With V trimmed by 7 bases and J by 5 bases, 18 bases remained unmatched. CDR1 SGHNT and CDR2 YYREEE come from the germline V gene (reference sequence). CDR3 amino acids: CASLHRQAQREGHEQYF. The CDR3 DNA follows: TGTGCCAGCCTCCATAGACAGGCCCAGCGGGAGGGCCACGAGCAGTACTTC.

The genes are TRBV7-8 and TRBJ1-2, with TRBD1 matching 7 bases. CDR3 size: 13 residues. The junction had 8 bases not matched to a gene; V was cut back by 5 bases and J by 8 bases. Germline lookup yields CDR1 SGHVS and CDR2 FQNEAQ. CDR3 nucleotides: TGTGCCAGCAGCCTCGACAGGGTCGGAGGCTACACCTTC. Its protein product is CASSLDRVGGYTF.

This chain joins TRBV10-2 and TRBJ1-1, with TRBD1 matching over 8 bases. Germline values: CDR1 WSHSY, CDR2 SAAADI. CDR3 size: 13 residues. The V gene end was trimmed by 5 bases and the J gene end by 7 bases; junction bases not matched to a gene: 6. This CDR3 is CASSPDRVGEAFF. CDR3 bases: TGCGCCAGCAGTCCGGACAGGGTGGGTGAAGCTTTCTTT.

The genes are TRBV10-3 and TRBJ1-2; possible D gene TRBD1, 5 bases. CDR1 ENHRY and CDR2 SYGVKD come from the germline V gene. V lost 2 bases to trimming and J lost 5 bases, with 12 bases between them. This CDR3 is 14 amino acids long. For the CDR3, the DNA is TGTGCCATCAGTGAGGTATCGGGGGAATATGGCTACACCTTC. Protein sequence: CAISEVSGEYGYTF.

The rearrangement uses TRBV18 and TRBJ2-3; D possibly corresponds to TRBD2 (6 bases). Germline V lookup: CDR1 KGHSH, CDR2 LQKENI. The CDR3 covers 14 residues. Deletions cut 6 bases from V and 1 base from J, with 11 bases between. CDR3 in DNA: TGTGCCAGCTCTCGGGCTAGCGGCACAGATACGCAGTATTTT. It yields the protein CASSRASGTDTQYF.

The J gene is TRBJ2-7, the V gene TRBV7-9; possible D gene TRBD2, 6 bases. The V and J ends lost 1 base and 3 bases respectively, with 16 bases between them. The CDR3 has 16 residues. Germline CDR1 reads SEHNR; CDR2 reads FQNEAQ (reference sequence). CDR3 region: CASSLGVSGGGYEQYF. In nucleotides, the CDR3 is TGTGCCAGCAGCTTAGGGGTTAGCGGAGGCGGCTACGAGCAGTACTTC.

This clone was seen just once. The chain is built from TRBV28 and TRBJ2-1; 12 bases are a match to TRBD1. From germline, CDR1 is MDHEN and CDR2 SYDVKM. Germline trimming cut 8 bases from V and 4 bases from J; bases unmatched to any gene: 15. The CDR3 has 18 residues. CDR3 DNA sequence: TGTGCCAGCGAGGGACAGGGGGCGGGAAAGAGAGCTTACAATGAGCAGTTCTTC. Translated, it gives CASEGQGAGKRAYNEQFF.

This chain connects TRBV7-2 to TRBJ1-1, with D possibly being TRBD1 (6 bases). Germline loops: CDR1 SGHTA, CDR2 FQGNSA. The CDR3 consists of 13 residues. Trimming stripped 5 bases from V and 3 bases from J, with 10 bases between. The CDR3 reads CASSMGAYTEAFF. CDR3 DNA sequence: TGTGCCAGCAGCATGGGGGCGTACACTGAAGCTTTCTTT. The complete variable domain, with remaining parts taken from reference TRBV7-2 and TRBJ1-1, reads GAGVSQSPSNKVTEKGKDVELRCDPISGHTALYWYRQSLGQGLEFLIYFQGNSAPDKSGLPSDRFSAERTGGSVSTLTIQRTQQEDSAVYLCASSMGAYTEAFFGQGTRLTVV.

This rearrangement joins TRBV25-1 to TRBJ1-3, with 11 bases identical to TRBD1. This CDR3 has 17 amino acids. Germline CDR1 is MGHDK and CDR2 is SYGVNS. V was clipped by 1 base and J by 5 bases; unmatched bases: 7. CDR3: CASSEWGRDRGRNTIYF. The CDR3 DNA follows: TGTGCCAGCAGTGAATGGGGCCGGGACAGGGGGAGAAACACCATATATTTT.

This chain uses TRBV4-1 with TRBJ2-7; 7 nucleotides align to TRBD1. CDR1 is MGHRA and CDR2 is YSYEKL in the germline V gene. The CDR3 is 14 amino acids. Unmatched junction bases numbered 9, after V lost 4 bases and J lost 6 bases. In DNA form, the CDR3 reads TGCGCCAGCAGCCGAGGTCAGGGGGTTAGCGAGCAGTACTTC. Encoded protein: CASSRGQGVSEQYF.

The chain has TRBV18 and TRBJ2-3; weak D call: TRBD1 (6 bases). V lost 0 bases to trimming and J lost 6 bases, with 13 bases between them. Germline V CDR1 and CDR2: KGHSH, LQKENI. The CDR3 totals 15 residues. CDR3 coding DNA: TGTGCCAGCTCACCACCCGGACAGTTTCAGGATACGCAGTATTTT. It specifies CASSPPGQFQDTQYF.

J is TRBJ2-3 and V is TRBV30; 12 bases are shared with TRBD2. The CDR3 has 14 residues. The V segment lost 5 bases and the J segment 2 bases; nucleotides outside the gene matches: 2. Germline V lookup: CDR1 GTSNPN, CDR2 SVGIG (reference sequence). Written as DNA, the CDR3 is TGTGCCTGGGGACTAGCGGGGACCACAGATACGCAGTATTTT. It codes for CAWGLAGTTDTQYF.

This clone was counted a single time. The chain links TRBV18 to TRBJ1-1; 8 bases align to TRBD1. Unmatched junction bases numbered 5, after V lost 2 bases and J lost 0 bases. This CDR3 has 16 residues. Germline V gene sequence: CDR1 KGHSH, CDR2 LQKENI. The CDR3 is CASSPFQGAVNTEAFF. The DNA for the CDR3 is TGTGCCAGCTCACCATTCCAGGGGGCTGTGAACACTGAAGCTTTCTTT.

The chain is built from TRBV28 and TRBJ1-4, with D possibly matching TRBD1 (5 bases). The germline gives CDR1 MDHEN, CDR2 SYDVKM. Trimming shortened V by 4 bases and J by 11 bases, and 20 bases separated the two germline ends. The CDR3 is 15 amino acids. The CDR3 sequence: CASSSPPAGVVKLFF. In nucleotides, the CDR3 is TGTGCCAGCAGTTCCCCACCGGCGGGGGTCGTGAAACTGTTTTTT.

This chain uses TRBV12-3 or TRBV12-4 with TRBJ2-1; D might be TRBD1 (6 bases). Trimming left V 6 bases short and J 8 bases short, with 11 bases between. This CDR3 region has 12 residues. In nucleotides, the CDR3 is TGTGCCAGCAGCCCCGGACAGTATGAGCAGTTCTTC. It yields the protein CASSPGQYEQFF.

The CDR3: CASSGRTGGLNEQFF. As DNA, the CDR3 is TGCGCCAGCAGCGGACGGACAGGGGGCTTGAATGAGCAGTTCTTC. This chain connects TRBV5-1 to TRBJ2-1, with 11 nucleotides matching TRBD1. This CDR3 spans 15 amino acids. Germline-derived CDR1 and CDR2 are SGHRS and YFSETQ. Losses at the gene ends were 4 bases for V and 7 bases for J; bases not matched to a gene: 7. The variable domain in full, completed from reference TRBV5-1 and TRBJ2-1, reads KAGVTQTPRYLIKTRGQQVTLSCSPISGHRSVSWYQQTPGQGLQFLFEYFSETQRNKGNFPGRFSGRQFSNSRSEMNVSTLELGDSALYLCASSGRTGGLNEQFFGPGTRLTVL.

V is TRBV6-5 and J is TRBJ1-5, with D possibly being TRBD1 (5 bases). V lost 4 bases to trimming and J lost 4 bases, with 5 bases between them. This CDR3 comprises 12 residues. Looked up from germline, CDR1 is MNHEY and CDR2 is SVGAGI. In nucleotides, the CDR3 is TGTGCCAGCAGTTCAGGGAATCAGCCCCAGCATTTT. Its protein product is CASSSGNQPQHF.

The rearrangement uses TRBV2 and TRBJ2-2; possibly TRBD2 for D (5 bases). Trimming shortened V by 3 bases and J by 6 bases, and 8 bases separated the two germline ends. From germline, CDR1 is SNHLY and CDR2 FYNNEI. The CDR3 length is 13 residues. This CDR3 reads CASSEAGPGELFF. CDR3 DNA: TGTGCCAGCAGTGAGGCGGGTCCCGGGGAGCTGTTTTTT.

This sequence joins TRBV6-5 and TRBJ1-5; weak D call: TRBD1 (6 bases). The germline V gene encodes CDR1 MNHEY and CDR2 SVGAGI. The CDR3 contains 15 residues. Trimming removed 7 bases at V and 2 bases at J, with 15 bases between. CDR3 residues: CASNIQGGGNQPQHF. The CDR3, as DNA: TGTGCCAGCAACATACAGGGAGGGGGCAATCAGCCCCAGCATTTT.

This rearrangement joins TRBV30 to TRBJ2-5, with 8 bases fitting TRBD2. CDR1 is GTSNPN, CDR2 SVGIG, per germline (reference sequence). The V and J ends lost 4 bases and 5 bases, in that order; junction bases with no gene match: 6. The CDR3 covers 13 residues. CDR3 protein: CAWKRTGGETQYF. As DNA, the CDR3 is TGTGCCTGGAAGAGAACGGGGGGGGAGACCCAGTACTTC. Full variable domain (remainder filled in from reference TRBV30 and TRBJ2-5): SQTIHQWPATLVQPVGSPLSLECTVEGTSNPNLYWYRQAAGRGLQLLFYSVGIGQISSEVPQNLSASRPQDRQFILSSKKLLLSDSGFYLCAWKRTGGETQYFGPGTRLLVL.

With respect to this clone: This same CDR3 is encoded by further DNA sequences in the sample. CDR3 protein: CASSGGLAGTGELFF. In nucleotides, the CDR3 is TGTGCCAGCAGTGGCGGACTAGCGGGGACCGGGGAGCTGTTTTTT. The chain links TRBV2 to TRBJ2-2, with 12 bases fitting TRBD2. After removal of 4 bases from V and 5 bases from J, the junction contained 2 bases not matched to a gene. Germline V CDR1 and CDR2: SNHLY, FYNNEI. The CDR3 has 15 residues.

The rearrangement uses TRBV11-3 and TRBJ2-1; D is uncertain. V was cut by 1 base and J by 0 bases, with 4 bases left in between. CDR3 size: 14 residues. In germline, CDR1 is SGHNT, CDR2 YENEEA. The CDR3 coding sequence is TGTGCCAGCAGCTTAGGGAGCTCCTACAATGAGCAGTTCTTC. Translated, it gives CASSLGSSYNEQFF.